The following is a T cell receptor beta chain sequence with its context. Its antigen is still unknown. The data are from a study of T cell responses to AZD1222 COVID-19 vaccine. The V end was cut by 7 bases, the J end by 3 bases, with 12 bases between. CDR1 and CDR2 from the germline V gene are LGHNA and YNFKEQ. The CDR3 sequence is 14 residues long. Study-wide results and limits: Unmutated variant regions are reportedly targeted by nearly half of spike-specific TCRs. It should be noted that donors were predominantly white British and more often female, and clonal diversity was possibly underestimated.

The data were produced by immunoSEQ multiplex PCR, yet TCRdb's version contains in-frame clones alone and is incomplete. The sample carries some 120,000 clones, about 90% recorded once. V gene TRBV4-2 combines with J gene TRBJ1-4; tentatively, D is TRBD1 (5 bases). The material sequenced was peripheral blood, taken on day 0 of AZD1222 vaccination. This receptor was identified in an adult in good health. CDR3 amino acids: CASTQGGPNEKLFF. In nucleotides, the CDR3 is TGTGCCAGCACTCAGGGAGGACCTAATGAAAAACTGTTTTTT.